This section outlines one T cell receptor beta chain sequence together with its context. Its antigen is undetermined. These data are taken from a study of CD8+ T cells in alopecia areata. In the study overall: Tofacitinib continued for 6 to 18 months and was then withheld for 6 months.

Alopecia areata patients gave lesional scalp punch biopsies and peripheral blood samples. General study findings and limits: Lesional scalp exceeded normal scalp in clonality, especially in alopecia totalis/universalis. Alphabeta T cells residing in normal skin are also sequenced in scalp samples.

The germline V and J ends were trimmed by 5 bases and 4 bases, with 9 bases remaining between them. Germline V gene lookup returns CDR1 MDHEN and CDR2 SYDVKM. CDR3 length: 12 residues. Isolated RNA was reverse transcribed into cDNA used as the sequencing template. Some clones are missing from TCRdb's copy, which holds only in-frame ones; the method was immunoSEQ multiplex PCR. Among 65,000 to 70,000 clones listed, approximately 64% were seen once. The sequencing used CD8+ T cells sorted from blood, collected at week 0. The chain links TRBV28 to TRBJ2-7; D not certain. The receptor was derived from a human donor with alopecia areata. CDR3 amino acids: CASSLRLYEQYF. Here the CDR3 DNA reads TGTGCCAGCAGTCTCCGACTGTACGAGCAGTACTTC.